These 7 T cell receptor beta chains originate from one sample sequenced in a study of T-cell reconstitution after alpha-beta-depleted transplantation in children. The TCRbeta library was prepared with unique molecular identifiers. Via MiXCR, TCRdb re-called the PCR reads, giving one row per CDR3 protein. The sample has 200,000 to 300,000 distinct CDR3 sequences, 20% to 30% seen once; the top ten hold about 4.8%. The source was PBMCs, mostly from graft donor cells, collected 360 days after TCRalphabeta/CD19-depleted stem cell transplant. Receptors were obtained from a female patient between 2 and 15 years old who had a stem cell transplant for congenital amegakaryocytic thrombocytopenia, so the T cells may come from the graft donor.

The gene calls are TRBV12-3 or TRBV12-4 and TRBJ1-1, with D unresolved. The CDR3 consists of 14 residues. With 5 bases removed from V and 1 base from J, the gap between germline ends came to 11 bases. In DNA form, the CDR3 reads TGTGCCAGCAGTGAACAAGACTGGAACACTGAAGCTTTCTTT. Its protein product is CASSEQDWNTEAFF.

DNA for the CDR3: TGTGCCAGCAGCCAAGAGAGTTGGACAGCGGACACTGAAGCTTTCTTT. It codes for CASSQESWTADTEAFF. The rearrangement links TRBV3-1 to TRBJ1-1; maybe TRBD1 (6 bases). With 0 bases removed from V and 3 bases from J, the gap between germline ends came to 14 bases. The V gene's germline CDR1 is LGHDT and CDR2 YNNKEL (reference sequence). This CDR3 contains 16 residues. Combining the CDR3 with reference TRBV3-1 and TRBJ1-1 gives the whole variable domain DTAVSQTPKYLVTQMGNDKSIKCEQNLGHDTMYWYKQDSKKFLKIMFSYNNKELIINETVPNRFSPKSPDKAHLNLHINSLELGDSAVYFCASSQESWTADTEAFFGQGTRLTVV.

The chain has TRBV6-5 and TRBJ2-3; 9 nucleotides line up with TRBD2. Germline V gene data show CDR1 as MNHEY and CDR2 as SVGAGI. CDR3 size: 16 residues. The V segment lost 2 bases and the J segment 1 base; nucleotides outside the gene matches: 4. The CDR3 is CASSYPSGGRTDTQYF. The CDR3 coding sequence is TGTGCCAGCAGTTACCCAAGCGGGGGGCGCACAGATACGCAGTATTTT.

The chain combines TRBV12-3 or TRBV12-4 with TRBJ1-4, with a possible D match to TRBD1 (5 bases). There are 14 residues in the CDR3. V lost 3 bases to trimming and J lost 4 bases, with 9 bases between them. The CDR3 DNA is TGTGCCAGCAGTTTTTCGGGGGTTAATGAAAAACTGTTTTTT. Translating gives CASSFSGVNEKLFF.

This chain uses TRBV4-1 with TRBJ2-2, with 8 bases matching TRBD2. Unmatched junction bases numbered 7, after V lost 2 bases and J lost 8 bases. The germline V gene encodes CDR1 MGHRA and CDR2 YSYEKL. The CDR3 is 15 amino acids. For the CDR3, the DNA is TGCGCCAGCAGCCAAAATAAACTAGCGGATGGGGAGCTGTTTTTT. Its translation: CASSQNKLADGELFF.

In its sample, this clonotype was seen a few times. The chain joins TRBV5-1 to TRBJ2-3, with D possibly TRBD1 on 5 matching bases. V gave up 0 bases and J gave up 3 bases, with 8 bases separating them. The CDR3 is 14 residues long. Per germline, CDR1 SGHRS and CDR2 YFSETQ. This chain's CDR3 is CASSLEWTTDTQYF. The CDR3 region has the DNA TGCGCCAGCAGCTTGGAGTGGACAACAGATACGCAGTATTTT.

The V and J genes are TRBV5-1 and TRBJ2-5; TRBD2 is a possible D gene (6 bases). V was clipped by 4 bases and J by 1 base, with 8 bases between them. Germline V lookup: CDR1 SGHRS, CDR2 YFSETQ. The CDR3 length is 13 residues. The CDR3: CASSAGSQETQYF. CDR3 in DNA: TGCGCCAGCAGCGCGGGAAGCCAAGAGACCCAGTACTTC.